The present T cell receptor beta chain was sequenced within a study of human T cells and chemical hapten exposure. A single record per CDR3 protein comes from TCRdb applying MiXCR to the RACE reads. The sample contains 99,000 or so distinct CDR3 sequences, under 14% of which appear only once. This clonotype appeared many times. Antigen specificity is unknown. The time point is: pre-sensitization, week 0. Treatment here: therapeutic diphenylcyclopropenone sensitization with weekly scalp DPC. The V and J ends lost 4 bases and 4 bases respectively, with 18 bases between them. From germline, CDR1 is SGHRS and CDR2 YFSETQ. The CDR3 covers 15 residues. Regarding the study as a whole: Alopecia affecting every donor means their immune response may not match healthy people's. Controls formed significantly fewer large CDR3 similarity clusters than expanded TCRs did.

The receptor was derived from a woman between 55 and 75 years old with alopecia areata. Some clones in this sample may be carry-over from other donors' samples. The sequences come from whole blood, collected in connection with sensitization to the hapten diphenylcyclopropenone (DPC). V usage is TRBV5-1 and J usage is TRBJ2-7; D not resolved. CDR3 DNA sequence: TGCGCCAGCAGCCGAGGAAAAAGGGATGAATACGAGCAGTACTTC. This codes for CASSRGKRDEYEQYF.